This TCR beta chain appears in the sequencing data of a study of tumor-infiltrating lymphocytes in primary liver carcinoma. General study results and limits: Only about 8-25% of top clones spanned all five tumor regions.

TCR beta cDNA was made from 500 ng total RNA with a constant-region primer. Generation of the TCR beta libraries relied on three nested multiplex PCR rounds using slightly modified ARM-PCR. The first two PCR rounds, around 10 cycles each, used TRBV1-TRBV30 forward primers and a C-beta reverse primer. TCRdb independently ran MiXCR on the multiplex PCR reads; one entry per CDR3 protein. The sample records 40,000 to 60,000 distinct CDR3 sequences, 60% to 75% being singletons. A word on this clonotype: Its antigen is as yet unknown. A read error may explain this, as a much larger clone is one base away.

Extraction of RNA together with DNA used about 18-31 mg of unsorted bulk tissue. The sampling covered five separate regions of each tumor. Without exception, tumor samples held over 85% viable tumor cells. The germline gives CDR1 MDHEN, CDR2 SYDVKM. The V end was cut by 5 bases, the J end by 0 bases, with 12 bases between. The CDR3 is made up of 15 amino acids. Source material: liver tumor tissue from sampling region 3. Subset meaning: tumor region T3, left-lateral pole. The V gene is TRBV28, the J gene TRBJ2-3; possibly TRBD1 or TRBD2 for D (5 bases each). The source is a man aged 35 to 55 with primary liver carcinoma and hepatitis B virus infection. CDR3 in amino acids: CASSHRDLSTDTQYF. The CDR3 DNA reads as TGTGCCAGCAGTCACCGGGACCTTAGCACAGATACGCAGTATTTT.